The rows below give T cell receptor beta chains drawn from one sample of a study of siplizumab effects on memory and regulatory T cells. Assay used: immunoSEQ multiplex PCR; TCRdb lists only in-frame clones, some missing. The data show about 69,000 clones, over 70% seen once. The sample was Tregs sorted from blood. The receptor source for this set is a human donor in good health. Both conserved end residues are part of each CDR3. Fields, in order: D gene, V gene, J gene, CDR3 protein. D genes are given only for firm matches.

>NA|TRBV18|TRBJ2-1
CASSPGPRGNEQFF
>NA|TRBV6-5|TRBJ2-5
CASSYGGHQETQYF
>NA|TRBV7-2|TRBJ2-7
CASSPVGRSSYEQYF
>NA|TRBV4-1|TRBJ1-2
CASSRVWGTTYGYTF
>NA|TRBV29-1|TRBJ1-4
CSVAPVATNEKLFF
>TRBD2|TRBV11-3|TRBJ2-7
CASSLVWLAGDSEQYF
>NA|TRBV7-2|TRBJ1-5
CASSPRNNQPQHF
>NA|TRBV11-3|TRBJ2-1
CASSLVRSEQFF
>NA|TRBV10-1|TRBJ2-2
CASARDNTGELFF
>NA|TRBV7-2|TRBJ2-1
CASSLRAGPPFF
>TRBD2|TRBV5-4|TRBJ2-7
CASSAAGTSGYYEQYF
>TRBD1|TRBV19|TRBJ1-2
CASAVPGAGGVQNGYTF
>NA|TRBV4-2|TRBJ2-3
CASSPTATDTQYF
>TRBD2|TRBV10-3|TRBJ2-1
CATSGTRTYNEQFF
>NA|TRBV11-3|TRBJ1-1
CASSFNTRGEAFF
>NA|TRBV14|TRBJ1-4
CASSQETSTNEKLFF
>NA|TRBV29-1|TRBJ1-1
CSVLRGDGEAFF
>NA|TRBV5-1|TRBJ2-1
CASSYRARNEQFF
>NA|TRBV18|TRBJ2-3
CASSHTDTQYF
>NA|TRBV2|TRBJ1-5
CASSEYRGNQPQHF
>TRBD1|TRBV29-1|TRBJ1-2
CSVQDRGLYGYTF
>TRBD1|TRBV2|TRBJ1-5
CASSREGAGNQPQHF
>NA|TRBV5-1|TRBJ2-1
CASRFRRERNEQFF
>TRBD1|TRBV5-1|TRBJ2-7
CASSSGTGPREQYF
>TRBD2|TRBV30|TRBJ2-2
CACSGRRSGELFF
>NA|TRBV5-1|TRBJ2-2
CASSSAPGHYTGELFF
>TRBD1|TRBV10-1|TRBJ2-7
CASKGQGSYEQYF
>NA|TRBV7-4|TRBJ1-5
CAGRDTCNQPQHF
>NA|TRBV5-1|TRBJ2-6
CASRAGSFGANVLTF
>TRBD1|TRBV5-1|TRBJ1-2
CASSLRDRGIHGYTF
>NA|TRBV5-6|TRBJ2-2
CASSLDYYTGELFF
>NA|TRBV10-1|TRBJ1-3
CASSAADSGNTIYF
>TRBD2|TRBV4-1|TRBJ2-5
CASSQDLRGIQYF
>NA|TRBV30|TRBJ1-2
CAWSVGGAANYGYTF
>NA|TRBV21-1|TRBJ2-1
CASSKRAIGTLGEQFF
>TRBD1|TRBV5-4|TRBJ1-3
CASSTNTGTAGNTIYF
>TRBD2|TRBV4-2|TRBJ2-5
CASSQDGGEEETQYF
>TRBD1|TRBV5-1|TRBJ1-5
CASSLGTGSQPQHF
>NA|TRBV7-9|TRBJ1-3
CASSLGTRGAGNTIYF
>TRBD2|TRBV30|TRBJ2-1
CAWSVSLRVAGRQFF
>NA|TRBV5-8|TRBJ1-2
CASSRGSSYTF
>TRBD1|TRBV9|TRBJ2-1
CASSVYGTGSLNEQFF
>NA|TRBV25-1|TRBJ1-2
CASSGHNYGYTF
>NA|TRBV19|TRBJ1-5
CASSMGRRVQPQHF
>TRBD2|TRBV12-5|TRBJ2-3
CASGLPRTSGTDTQYF
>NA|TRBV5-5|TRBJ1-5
CASSRVAGRTYSNQPQHF
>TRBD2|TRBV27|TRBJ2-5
CASSPMLAGVETQYF
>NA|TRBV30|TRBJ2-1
CAWSALRNGEQFF
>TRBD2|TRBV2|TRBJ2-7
CASSLAGNRYEQYF
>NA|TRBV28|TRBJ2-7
CASSLTLYEQYF
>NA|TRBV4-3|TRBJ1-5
CASSQGIGVGQPQHF
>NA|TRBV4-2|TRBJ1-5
CASSQGLVAGQPQHF
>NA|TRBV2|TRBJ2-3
CASSWGSTSRTDTQYF
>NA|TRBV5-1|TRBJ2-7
CASSLKGFWDEQYF
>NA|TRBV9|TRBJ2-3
CASSGPSDGDTQYF
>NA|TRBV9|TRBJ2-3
CASSVATDRDTQYF
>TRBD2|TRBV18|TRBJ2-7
CASSPYTQVAGANEQYF
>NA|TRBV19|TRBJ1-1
CASSPRGVNTEAFF
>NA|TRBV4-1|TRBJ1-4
CASSQPGRINEKLFF